This paragraph reports one T cell receptor beta chain. The data are from a study of blood T cell repertoires in COVID-19. At the level of the study: The United States, Italy and Spain were the sources of the acute and convalescent COVID-19 samples. PBMCs, B-cell-depleted T cells, or T cells were the source of the cDNA or gDNA that made up the material.

Germline values: CDR1 MNHNS, CDR2 SASEGT. The CDR3 is 11 amino acids. Between the trimmed V and J ends, which lost 3 bases and 4 bases, there was a span of 4 bases. Authors' methods: Amplified reference gene primers provided the basis for estimating nucleated cell counts. This table comes from immunoSEQ multiplex PCR, and its TCRdb copy is limited to in-frame clones, with some not included. Clone size and the V and J calls come from that table; the DNA yielded D and trimming. The sample has 200,000 to 250,000 clones, 80% seen once. Sequenced sample: peripheral blood. This TCR derives from a human donor in a cohort sampled during active COVID-19. The V gene is TRBV6-1, the J gene TRBJ2-7; no clear D gene. The CDR3 spells CASSDRYEQYF. As DNA, the CDR3 is TGTGCCAGCAGTGACAGATACGAGCAGTACTTC.